This T cell receptor beta chain is drawn from a study of blood T cell repertoires in COVID-19. Study-wide context: Nucleic acid was either cDNA or gDNA, and it came from T cells, B-cell-depleted T cells, or PBMCs.

The repertoire was sequenced with immunoSEQ multiplex PCR; TCRdb's copy has only in-frame clones and lacks some. The sample consists of 270,000 or so clones, around 85% of them appearing once. Germline V gene sequence: CDR1 SGHTA, CDR2 FQGNSA. The CDR3 is made up of 12 amino acids. The ends were cut back, 4 bases at V and 8 bases at J, with 11 bases in the middle. The V and J genes are TRBV7-2 and TRBJ1-1; the D gene is possibly TRBD1 (5 bases). The specimen was peripheral blood. The sequence was collected from a human donor with COVID-19, enrolled during active disease. The donor label of this sample is uncertain. For the CDR3, the DNA is TGTGCCAGCAGCTCTGCAGGGCCCGAAGCTTTCTTT. This sequence encodes CASSSAGPEAFF.